Presented here are 7 T cell receptor beta chains from one specimen sequenced in a study of blood T cell repertoires in COVID-19. TCRdb's table, derived via immunoSEQ multiplex PCR, lists solely in-frame clones and lacks some. The repertoire has 69,000 or so clones, roughly 80% of them found once; the top ten carry 9.7%. The sample comprised peripheral blood. The receptors were gathered from a woman over 75 with acute or convalescent COVID-19.

The chain uses TRBV30 and TRBJ2-1; D is perhaps TRBD1 (6 bases). CDR3 length: 14 amino acids. V shed 3 bases and J shed 4 bases, with 13 bases lying between them. The germline CDR1 and CDR2 sequences are GTSNPN and SVGIG (reference sequence). The CDR3 nucleotides are TGTGCCTGGAGCGCTGGACAGCTATACAATGAGCAGTTCTTC. This gives the protein CAWSAGQLYNEQFF. Combining the CDR3 with reference TRBV30 and TRBJ2-1 gives the whole variable domain SQTIHQWPATLVQPVGSPLSLECTVEGTSNPNLYWYRQAAGRGLQLLFYSVGIGQISSEVPQNLSASRPQDRQFILSSKKLLLSDSGFYLCAWSAGQLYNEQFFGPGTRLTVL.

This clone was recorded once. J is TRBJ1-3 and V is TRBV6-5; D ambiguous. This CDR3 has 13 residues. V was shortened by 6 bases and J by 0 bases, with 6 bases between the two germline ends. Looked up from germline, CDR1 is MNHEY and CDR2 is SVGAGI. CDR3 in amino acids: CASSRSSGNTIYF. CDR3 nucleotide sequence: TGTGCCAGCAGCAGATCCTCTGGAAACACCATATATTTT.

This clone has a handful of counts. The chain recombines TRBV15 with TRBJ2-7; D is undetermined. V was clipped by 3 bases and J by 4 bases, with 10 bases between them. Germline V gene sequence: CDR1 LNHNV, CDR2 YYDKDF (reference sequence). There are 13 residues in the CDR3. The CDR3 loop reads CATSRADVYEQYF. For the CDR3, the DNA is TGTGCCACCAGCAGGGCGGATGTGTACGAGCAGTACTTC. Variable domain in full (rest from reference TRBV15 and TRBJ2-7): DAMVIQNPRYQVTQFGKPVTLSCSQTLNHNVMYWYQQKSSQAPKLLFHYYDKDFNNEADTPDNFQSRRPNTSFCFLDIRSPGLGDTAMYLCATSRADVYEQYFGPGTRLTVT.

This clone was counted once. The rearrangement links TRBV2 to TRBJ2-6; no firm D call. The CDR3 sequence is 15 residues long. Germline V gene data show CDR1 as SNHLY and CDR2 as FYNNEI. Deletions cut 5 bases from V and 0 bases from J, with 8 bases between. CDR3 DNA sequence: TGTGCCAGCAGTACCGACAACTCTGGGGCCAACGTCCTGACTTTC. This gives the protein CASSTDNSGANVLTF.

The genes are TRBV11-2 and TRBJ2-3, with D possibly matching TRBD1 (6 bases). Between the trimmed V and J ends, which lost 0 bases and 3 bases, there was a span of 13 bases. The CDR3 has 16 amino acids. Germline V gives CDR1 SGHAT, CDR2 FQNNGV. The CDR3 is CASSLEDLQGTDTQYF. CDR3 nucleotide sequence: TGTGCCAGCAGCTTAGAAGACCTACAGGGAACAGATACGCAGTATTTT.

The chain employs TRBV7-2 and TRBJ1-3, with no clear D. V was pared by 1 base and J by 0 bases, with 10 bases between. Looked up from germline, CDR1 is SGHTA and CDR2 is FQGNSA. This CDR3 has 16 residues. CDR3 sequence: CASSLVGRSSGNTIYF. Here the CDR3 DNA reads TGTGCCAGCAGCTTAGTAGGGAGGAGCTCTGGAAACACCATATATTTT.

The CDR3 region is CATSDPSDGYQETQYF. As DNA, the CDR3 is TGTGCCACCAGTGACCCTAGCGACGGGTACCAAGAGACCCAGTACTTC. The chain joins TRBV24-1 to TRBJ2-5; the D gene is possibly TRBD2 (6 bases). CDR1 and CDR2 (germline): KGHDR, SFDVKD. V was pared by 4 bases and J by 0 bases, with 14 bases between. The CDR3 sequence is 16 residues long.